A selection of T cell receptor beta chains follows, all from one sample in a study of Ad26.COV2.S vaccination and SARS-CoV-2 variants. Profiled with immunoSEQ multiplex PCR; TCRdb holds only in-frame clones, not every one. Altogether about 400,000 clones are present, 89% being singletons, with the ten largest covering around 2%. The source material was peripheral blood, sampled in a trial of Ad26.COV2.S vaccine versus placebo. The source is a person between 18 and 65 years old who received the Ad26.COV2.S COVID-19 vaccine or a placebo. Each CDR3 is given with its conserved first and last residue.

j_gene,v_gene,CDR3aa
TRBJ2-5,TRBV30,CAWSVLGETQYF
TRBJ2-6,TRBV5-1,CASRPLLAAGANVLTF
TRBJ2-7,TRBV6-2/TRBV6-3,CASSYSVTGYEQYF
TRBJ2-1,TRBV7-3,CASSLEDSPGNEQFF
TRBJ2-7,TRBV30,CAWKTHIYEQYF
TRBJ1-1,TRBV6-6,CASSYPNKGTEAFF
TRBJ1-2,TRBV12-3/TRBV12-4,CASTLQGYGYTF
TRBJ1-1,TRBV5-1,CASSWRGRNTEAFF
TRBJ2-3,TRBV20-1,CSAIIPDTQYF
TRBJ2-3,TRBV7-9,CASSLADTGNPSTDTQYF
TRBJ1-2,TRBV3-1/TRBV3-2,CASSHRGLDYGYTF
TRBJ2-1,TRBV7-2,CASSATGTANEQFF
TRBJ1-2,TRBV18,CASSPDRRYGYTF
TRBJ2-5,TRBV27,CASSPSGEETQYF
TRBJ2-7,TRBV11-2,CASSSLQGTSEQYF
TRBJ2-7,TRBV5-4,CASSGGWGSGSHPPYEQYF
TRBJ2-2,TRBV5-1,CASTQTGTGESGELFF
TRBJ1-2,TRBV7-2,CASSQQVGYGYTF
TRBJ2-2,TRBV6-4,CASTRQPNTGELFF
TRBJ2-3,TRBV10-3,CAARSGRSTDTQYF
TRBJ2-1,TRBV7-9,CASRSLAGLVEQFF
TRBJ2-7,TRBV9,CASSVTSGLAYEQYF
TRBJ1-1,TRBV28,CASTLNMNTEAFF
TRBJ2-1,TRBV5-1,CASSLAYNEQFF
TRBJ1-1,TRBV28,CASRWTGQMNTEAFF
TRBJ2-2,TRBV4-1,CASSQEGTGATGELFF
TRBJ2-1,TRBV3-1/TRBV3-2,CASSPFRSSGSGEQFF
TRBJ1-2,TRBV6-5,CASNAQGNYGYTF
TRBJ2-3,TRBV5-1,CASSLDTLEDTQYF
TRBJ2-1,TRBV21-1,CASSKVAEPYNEQFF
TRBJ1-5,TRBV2,CASSDGWAGKPQHF
TRBJ2-2,TRBV5-4,CASSLGLENGELFF
TRBJ1-2,TRBV3-1/TRBV3-2,CASTGGAGYTF
TRBJ1-6,TRBV5-1,CASSPLGIDRGNTPLHF
TRBJ2-1,TRBV27,CASSFDRGARNEQFF
TRBJ2-3,TRBV3-1/TRBV3-2,CASSQMAAGGTDTQYF
TRBJ1-1,TRBV11-3,CASSLGRGNTEAFF
TRBJ2-2,TRBV11-2,CASSPERGTGELFF
TRBJ2-1,TRBV7-3,CASSSRPGASLFSYNEQFF
TRBJ2-2,TRBV19,CAARTDSNTGELFF
TRBJ2-7,TRBV6-5,CASSYGTSYNYEQYF
TRBJ2-5,TRBV5-8,CASSLVQGQETQYF
TRBJ1-1,TRBV6-5,CASSYGTDTEAFF
TRBJ2-7,TRBV12-3/TRBV12-4,CASRGDSYEQYF
TRBJ1-3,TRBV6-6,CASSYSKSGTGNTIYF
TRBJ2-7,TRBV15,CATSRGGQGFSYEQYF
TRBJ2-7,TRBV5-1,CASSLEGVSYEQYF
TRBJ1-5,TRBV5-8,CASSFRQPSQPQHF
TRBJ2-4,TRBV6-4,CGSGLAKNIQYF
TRBJ1-2,TRBV30,CAWSPPGGDYGYTF
TRBJ2-1,TRBV25-1,CASSGVRTSSNEQFF
TRBJ2-3,TRBV5-4,CASSAGTATDTQYF
TRBJ1-5,TRBV19,CASSIPTGVSNQPQHF